This is a list of T cell receptor beta chains from one sample in a study of CD8+ T cells in alopecia areata. Assay used: immunoSEQ multiplex PCR; TCRdb lists only in-frame clones, some missing. In the table there are over 150,000 clones, roughly 50% of which are singletons. Specimen: CD8+ T cells sorted from blood, collected at week 24, from a patient treated with tofacitinib. These receptors were taken from a human donor with alopecia areata. CDR3s include the opening cysteine and the closing phenylalanine or tryptophan. Fields, in order: V gene, J gene, clone size, D gene, CDR3 protein, CDR3 DNA. D genes are given only for firm matches. Rows may omit the clone size; those that give it use once, few, many or a size class.

v_call: TRBV13; j_call: TRBJ2-6; clone_size: few; d_call: NA; cdr3_aa: CASSSRQGGGANVLTF; cdr3_nt: TGTGCCAGCAGCTCCCGACAGGGAGGTGGGGCCAACGTCCTGACTTTC
v_call: TRBV28; j_call: TRBJ2-5; clone_size: NA; d_call: NA; cdr3_aa: CASTEQGRETQYF; cdr3_nt: TGTGCCAGCACCGAGCAGGGGAGAGAGACCCAGTACTTC
v_call: TRBV2; j_call: TRBJ1-5; clone_size: few; d_call: NA; cdr3_aa: CASRLQQAGNQPQHF; cdr3_nt: TGTGCCAGCCGGCTACAACAGGCGGGCAATCAGCCCCAGCATTTT
v_call: TRBV13; j_call: TRBJ1-2; clone_size: NA; d_call: NA; cdr3_aa: CASSFRARLPYGYTF; cdr3_nt: TGTGCCAGCAGCTTCAGGGCGCGTCTCCCCTATGGCTACACCTTC
v_call: TRBV10-2; j_call: TRBJ2-6; clone_size: NA; d_call: TRBD1; cdr3_aa: CASSEVWDRFYSGANVLTF; cdr3_nt: TGCGCCAGCAGTGAGGTTTGGGACAGGTTCTACTCTGGGGCCAACGTCCTGACTTTC
v_call: TRBV30; j_call: TRBJ2-1; clone_size: once; d_call: NA; cdr3_aa: CAWSHIRVTDEQFF; cdr3_nt: TGTGCCTGGAGCCACATCCGGGTGACGGATGAGCAGTTCTTC
v_call: TRBV30; j_call: TRBJ1-3; clone_size: NA; d_call: TRBD1; cdr3_aa: CAWSGYAGEGAHGNTIYF; cdr3_nt: TGTGCCTGGAGTGGATATGCCGGGGAGGGGGCGCATGGAAACACCATATATTTT
v_call: TRBV30; j_call: TRBJ2-2; clone_size: NA; d_call: NA; cdr3_aa: CAWDTETGELFF; cdr3_nt: TGTGCCTGGGACACCGAAACCGGGGAGCTGTTTTTT
v_call: TRBV19; j_call: TRBJ2-7; clone_size: once; d_call: TRBD2; cdr3_aa: CASSIPLAGGYEQYF; cdr3_nt: TGTGCCAGTAGTATCCCACTAGCGGGGGGCTACGAGCAGTACTTC
v_call: TRBV5-1; j_call: TRBJ2-7; clone_size: few; d_call: NA; cdr3_aa: CASRHPFGGSPYEQYF; cdr3_nt: TGCGCCAGCAGACACCCATTTGGAGGAAGCCCCTACGAGCAGTACTTC
v_call: TRBV10-3; j_call: TRBJ2-7; clone_size: NA; d_call: NA; cdr3_aa: CAISEVGVKTYEQYF; cdr3_nt: TGTGCCATCAGTGAGGTAGGAGTCAAAACCTACGAGCAGTACTTC
v_call: TRBV13; j_call: TRBJ2-6; clone_size: NA; d_call: NA; cdr3_aa: CASSRTAGDLGGANVLTF; cdr3_nt: TGTGCCAGCAGCCGCACGGCAGGGGATCTAGGTGGGGCCAACGTCCTGACTTTC
v_call: TRBV25-1; j_call: TRBJ2-3; clone_size: few; d_call: NA; cdr3_aa: CASSEVGPDTQYF; cdr3_nt: TGTGCCAGCAGTGAGGTGGGGCCGGATACGCAGTATTTT
v_call: TRBV7-9; j_call: TRBJ1-2; clone_size: NA; d_call: NA; cdr3_aa: CASSLSQYYGYTF; cdr3_nt: TGTGCCAGCAGCTTAAGCCAGTACTATGGCTACACCTTC
v_call: TRBV5-6; j_call: TRBJ2-5; clone_size: few; d_call: NA; cdr3_aa: CASSLGDYETQYF; cdr3_nt: TGTGCCAGCAGCTTGGGAGACTACGAGACCCAGTACTTC
v_call: TRBV7-9; j_call: TRBJ2-3; clone_size: NA; d_call: NA; cdr3_aa: CASAGPDTQYF; cdr3_nt: TGTGCCAGCGCAGGCCCAGATACGCAGTATTTT
v_call: TRBV30; j_call: TRBJ2-6; clone_size: NA; d_call: NA; cdr3_aa: CAWSVRRSGANVLTF; cdr3_nt: TGTGCCTGGAGTGTACGACGGTCTGGGGCCAACGTCCTGACTTTC
v_call: TRBV29-1; j_call: TRBJ2-7; clone_size: few; d_call: NA; cdr3_aa: CSVQDTSSYEQYF; cdr3_nt: TGCAGCGTTCAGGACACCTCCTCCTACGAGCAGTACTTC
v_call: TRBV2; j_call: TRBJ2-7; clone_size: few; d_call: NA; cdr3_aa: CASMGRYEQYF; cdr3_nt: TGTGCCAGCATGGGGAGATACGAGCAGTACTTC
v_call: TRBV27; j_call: TRBJ2-2; clone_size: NA; d_call: NA; cdr3_aa: CASSLSSGYRSGELFF; cdr3_nt: TGTGCCAGCAGTTTATCGAGCGGTTACAGGTCCGGGGAGCTGTTTTTT
v_call: TRBV19; j_call: TRBJ2-7; clone_size: once; d_call: NA; cdr3_aa: CASSILKEYF; cdr3_nt: TGTGCCAGTAGTATCTTGAAGGAGTACTTC
v_call: TRBV19; j_call: TRBJ1-2; clone_size: NA; d_call: NA; cdr3_aa: CASSSEGPHGYTF; cdr3_nt: TGTGCCAGTAGTTCGGAGGGCCCCCATGGCTACACCTTC
v_call: TRBV18; j_call: TRBJ2-5; clone_size: NA; d_call: TRBD1; cdr3_aa: CASSPQTGGEETQYF; cdr3_nt: TGTGCCAGCTCACCCCAGACAGGGGGGGAAGAGACCCAGTACTTC
v_call: TRBV29-1; j_call: TRBJ2-1; clone_size: NA; d_call: NA; cdr3_aa: CSVESAYNEQFF; cdr3_nt: TGCAGCGTTGAGTCAGCCTACAATGAGCAGTTCTTC
v_call: TRBV19; j_call: TRBJ1-1; clone_size: few; d_call: TRBD1; cdr3_aa: CASSSPRTGGTEAFF; cdr3_nt: TGTGCCAGTAGTTCACCGAGGACAGGTGGGACTGAAGCTTTCTTT
v_call: TRBV29-1; j_call: TRBJ1-2; clone_size: NA; d_call: NA; cdr3_aa: CSVEDREIYGYTF; cdr3_nt: TGCAGCGTTGAAGACAGGGAAATCTATGGCTACACCTTC